This T cell receptor (beta chain) was recovered during a study of T-cell memory formation after mild COVID-19. Study-wide results and caveats: Whereas later expanders leaned CD4+, clones contracting day 15 to 85 showed a balanced CD4/CD8 makeup. Pre-infection memory showed some responding clones, and this suggested that cross-reactive memory joined.

A remark on this clonotype: Its antigen is not identified.

cDNA libraries for TCR alpha and TCR beta, carrying sample barcodes and UMIs, came from 5'RACE with constant-segment primers. TCRdb re-called the 5' RACE reads with MiXCR, one entry per CDR3 protein. This repertoire shows fewer than 400,000 distinct CDR3 sequences, around a sixth found once; its top ten account for 20% to 25%. The germline V gene has CDR1 SGHVS and CDR2 FQNEAQ. The CDR3 extends over 14 amino acids. V gave up 5 bases and J gave up 8 bases, with 18 bases separating them. This clonotype originated in a man aged 18 to 30 who had mild COVID-19 (a few samples of this study predate the infection). Cell type and time point are not known. The sample consisted of PBMCs or a T cell subset sorted from them (not recorded which). V and J are TRBV7-8 and TRBJ1-2; TRBD1 might be the D (5 bases). The CDR3 is CASSPAAGAEGYTF. For the CDR3, the DNA is TGTGCCAGCAGCCCCGCGGCCGGGGCAGAGGGCTACACCTTC.